Listed below are T cell receptor beta chains from one sample, sequenced in a study of shared clonotypes between healthy human individuals. TCRdb's copy holds only in-frame clones and misses some; the assay was immunoSEQ multiplex PCR. The sample has under 2.5 million clones; around 92% are singletons. The specimen was naive CD4+ T cells from PBMCs. Receptors were obtained from a man aged 18 to 35 in good health. Some clones in this sample may be carry-over from other donors' samples. CDR3s include the opening cysteine and the closing phenylalanine or tryptophan. The order of the fields is J gene, clone size, V gene, D gene, CDR3 DNA, CDR3 protein. D genes are given only for firm matches. Clone size is stated in some rows and not others, as once, few, many or a class when expanded.

j_call: TRBJ1-1; clone_size: few; v_call: TRBV6-1; d_call: TRBD1; cdr3_nt: TGTGCCAGCACCGTCCAGGGGGCCTCCCCTGAAGCTTTCTTT; cdr3_aa: CASTVQGASPEAFF
j_call: TRBJ1-5; clone_size: -; v_call: TRBV7-2; d_call: -; cdr3_nt: TGTGCCAGCAGCTTAGGACAGACTATTAGCAATCAGCCCCAGCATTTT; cdr3_aa: CASSLGQTISNQPQHF
j_call: TRBJ1-4; clone_size: -; v_call: TRBV6-1; d_call: -; cdr3_nt: TGTGCCAGCAGTATCAGGGGCAGAGAAAAACTGTTTTTT; cdr3_aa: CASSIRGREKLFF
j_call: TRBJ1-2; clone_size: -; v_call: TRBV4-3; d_call: -; cdr3_nt: TGCGCCAGCAGCCAAGATATTCCAGGGATAGGAGGCTACACCTTC; cdr3_aa: CASSQDIPGIGGYTF
j_call: TRBJ1-3; clone_size: -; v_call: TRBV21-1; d_call: -; cdr3_nt: TGTGCCAGCAGCAAAGCCAAGAGCTCTGGAAACACCATATATTTT; cdr3_aa: CASSKAKSSGNTIYF
j_call: TRBJ2-1; clone_size: once; v_call: TRBV9; d_call: TRBD2; cdr3_nt: TGTGCCAGCAGCGTTCTGAGCGGGGGAGGACCCTACAATGAGCAGTTCTTC; cdr3_aa: CASSVLSGGGPYNEQFF
j_call: TRBJ2-7; clone_size: -; v_call: TRBV29-1; d_call: -; cdr3_nt: TGCAGCGTTCAGTTTTTGTCCTACGAGCAGTACTTC; cdr3_aa: CSVQFLSYEQYF
j_call: TRBJ2-1; clone_size: -; v_call: TRBV11-3; d_call: TRBD2; cdr3_nt: TGTGCCAGCAGCTTTAGCGGGAACATTGGCAATGAGCAGTTCTTC; cdr3_aa: CASSFSGNIGNEQFF
j_call: TRBJ2-5; clone_size: -; v_call: TRBV7-9; d_call: -; cdr3_nt: TGTGCCAGCAGCTTAGCGGGGGCCCAGTACTTC; cdr3_aa: CASSLAGAQYF
j_call: TRBJ2-3; clone_size: -; v_call: TRBV4-1; d_call: -; cdr3_nt: TGCGCCAGCTCGGGGGGCCCCGGGGGAGATACGCAGTATTTT; cdr3_aa: CASSGGPGGDTQYF
j_call: TRBJ2-3; clone_size: -; v_call: TRBV7-2; d_call: -; cdr3_nt: TGTGCCAGCAGCTTAGCTACCCGCACAGATACGCAGTATTTT; cdr3_aa: CASSLATRTDTQYF
j_call: TRBJ2-6; clone_size: -; v_call: TRBV15; d_call: -; cdr3_nt: TGTGCCACCAGCAGAGAGATAACTTCTGGGGCCAACGTCCTGACTTTC; cdr3_aa: CATSREITSGANVLTF
j_call: TRBJ1-1; clone_size: few; v_call: TRBV5-4; d_call: TRBD1; cdr3_nt: TGTGCCAGCAGCTATCGGACAGGGTTGGGCACTGAAGCTTTCTTT; cdr3_aa: CASSYRTGLGTEAFF
j_call: TRBJ2-1; clone_size: -; v_call: TRBV27; d_call: -; cdr3_nt: TGTGCCAGCAGTTCCCGCTTCGGAGGGAGCTCCTACAATGAGCAGTTCTTC; cdr3_aa: CASSSRFGGSSYNEQFF
j_call: TRBJ1-1; clone_size: -; v_call: TRBV19; d_call: -; cdr3_nt: TGTGCCAGTAGTACCTCAGAGAACACTGAAGCTTTCTTT; cdr3_aa: CASSTSENTEAFF
j_call: TRBJ1-4; clone_size: -; v_call: TRBV5-1; d_call: TRBD1; cdr3_nt: TGCGCCAGCAGCTTGTCAGGGGGCCTTGAAAAACTGTTTTTT; cdr3_aa: CASSLSGGLEKLFF
j_call: TRBJ2-5; clone_size: -; v_call: TRBV5-4; d_call: TRBD2; cdr3_nt: TGTGCCAGCAGCCCCATAGCGGGAGAGCGGGAGACCCAGTACTTC; cdr3_aa: CASSPIAGERETQYF
j_call: TRBJ1-1; clone_size: -; v_call: TRBV6-4; d_call: -; cdr3_nt: TGTGCCAGCAGGGCAGATACTCGCATACCCAACACTGAAGCTTTCTTT; cdr3_aa: CASRADTRIPNTEAFF